The 27 T cell receptor beta chains listed next were all sequenced from one sample in a study of T cell responses to AZD1222 COVID-19 vaccine. The table came from immunoSEQ multiplex PCR; TCRdb's copy has only in-frame clones and leaves some out. The table shows fewer than 70,000 clones, with 70% to 90% occurring only once. The sample here was peripheral blood, taken on day 0 of AZD1222 vaccination. The receptor source for this set is an adult in good health.

V and J are TRBV29-1 and TRBJ2-7, with D perhaps matching TRBD1 (6 bases). The V gene lost 5 bases and the J gene lost 2 bases, with 13 bases spanning the gap. The CDR3 sequence is 13 residues long. CDR1 and CDR2 from the germline V gene are SQVTM and ANQGSEA. Here the CDR3 reads CSVREGQPYEQYF. DNA of the CDR3: TGCAGCGTTAGGGAAGGACAGCCCTACGAGCAGTACTTC.

The CDR3 loop reads CASSLVGTRTSEAFF. The CDR3 nucleotides read TGTGCCAGCAGCTTGGTTGGCACCCGGACGTCTGAAGCTTTCTTT. The chain carries TRBV5-4 and TRBJ1-1; D is unclear. The CDR3 is 15 residues long. Per germline, CDR1 SGHNT and CDR2 YYREEE (reference sequence). The V gene lost 0 bases and the J gene lost 6 bases, with 15 bases spanning the gap. The variable domain in full, completed from reference TRBV5-4 and TRBJ1-1, reads ETGVTQSPTHLIKTRGQQVTLRCSSQSGHNTVSWYQQALGQGPQFIFQYYREEENGRGNFPPRFSGLQFPNYSSELNVNALELDDSALYLCASSLVGTRTSEAFFGQGTRLTVV.

The rearrangement joins TRBV9 to TRBJ1-5; 10 nucleotides align to TRBD1. V dropped 2 bases and J dropped 3; count of bases not matched to a gene: 2. Germline values: CDR1 SGDLS, CDR2 YYNGEE. The CDR3 totals 15 residues. The CDR3 spells CASSVGTGANQPQHF. As DNA, the CDR3 is TGTGCCAGCAGCGTGGGGACAGGGGCCAATCAGCCCCAGCATTTT.

The chain employs TRBV3-1 (or the pseudogene TRBV3-2) and TRBJ1-2; D is unclear. Deletions cut 0 bases from V and 4 bases from J, with 9 bases between. Germline CDR1 LGHDT, CDR2 YNNKEL (reference sequence). The CDR3 is 14 amino acids. The CDR3 spells CASSQDGSVYGYTF. The CDR3 DNA reads as TGTGCCAGCAGCCAAGATGGGTCAGTCTATGGCTACACCTTC.

The V and J genes are TRBV12-3 or TRBV12-4 and TRBJ2-7; D is perhaps TRBD1 or TRBD2 (5 bases each). This CDR3 is 13 amino acids long. Trimming removed 7 bases at V and 4 bases at J, with 14 bases between. The CDR3 DNA reads as TGTGCCAGCAAAAAGGGCGAGGGGTACGAGCAGTACTTC. This codes for CASKKGEGYEQYF.

This chain connects TRBV5-1 to TRBJ2-7; D is ambiguous. Germline CDR1 is SGHRS and CDR2 is YFSETQ. The CDR3 contains 14 residues. V lost 3 bases and J lost 0, with 10 bases in between. CDR3 nucleotide sequence: TGCGCCAGCAGCTCGTTATTTGGCTCCTACGAGCAGTACTTC. Amino acids: CASSSLFGSYEQYF.

The rearrangement links TRBV5-1 to TRBJ2-1, with 7 bases that match TRBD2. Germline CDR1 reads SGHRS; CDR2 reads YFSETQ. V was pared by 2 bases and J by 7 bases, with 9 bases of the junction left unmatched. This CDR3 contains 15 residues. The CDR3 loop reads CASSFLAGRENEQFF. The CDR3, as DNA: TGCGCCAGCAGCTTCCTGGCGGGGAGGGAAAATGAGCAGTTCTTC.

The DNA of the CDR3 is TGTGCCAGCATCAAGACGACCAATCCGGAGGGCTACACCTTC. Its translation: CASIKTTNPEGYTF. This rearrangement joins TRBV6-5 to TRBJ1-2; D ambiguous. V lost 7 bases, J lost 8 bases, and 20 bases lay in between. The CDR3 has 14 amino acids. Germline loops: CDR1 MNHEY, CDR2 SVGAGI.

The chain carries TRBV9 and TRBJ1-4, with D possibly matching TRBD1 (5 bases). The CDR3 extends over 14 amino acids. Trimming pared 4 bases from V and 3 bases from J, leaving 10 bases between. Germline loops: CDR1 SGDLS, CDR2 YYNGEE. The CDR3 loop is CASSPRGANEKLFF. The CDR3 DNA sequence: TGTGCCAGCAGCCCCCGGGGGGCTAATGAAAAACTGTTTTTT.

The gene calls are TRBV7-2 and TRBJ2-5; D unresolved. This CDR3 comprises 15 residues. Trimming removed 0 bases from V and 1 base from J, with 9 bases in between. Germline CDR1 reads SGHTA; CDR2 reads FQGNSA. DNA for the CDR3: TGTGCCAGCAGCTTAGCTAGCCTCGTCCAAGAGACCCAGTACTTC. Translating it yields CASSLASLVQETQYF. The full variable domain, in which reference TRBV7-2 and TRBJ2-5 provide the parts outside the CDR3, is GAGVSQSPSNKVTEKGKDVELRCDPISGHTALYWYRQSLGQGLEFLIYFQGNSAPDKSGLPSDRFSAERTGGSVSTLTIQRTQQEDSAVYLCASSLASLVQETQYFGPGTRLLVL.

J is TRBJ1-5 and V is TRBV5-1; D is uncertain. V gave up 2 bases and J gave up 4 bases, with 7 bases separating them. The CDR3 is 13 residues long. The germline gives CDR1 SGHRS, CDR2 YFSETQ. In nucleotides, the CDR3 is TGCGCCAGCAGCTTTGGCGGGAATCAGCCCCAGCATTTT. The encoded protein is CASSFGGNQPQHF. Looking up the rest from reference TRBV5-1 and TRBJ1-5 gives the full variable domain: KAGVTQTPRYLIKTRGQQVTLSCSPISGHRSVSWYQQTPGQGLQFLFEYFSETQRNKGNFPGRFSGRQFSNSRSEMNVSTLELGDSALYLCASSFGGNQPQHFGDGTRLSIL.

This clone was seen just once. The chain links TRBV7-9 to TRBJ1-1; 7 positions agree with TRBD1. The CDR3 has 11 residues. Germline V gene lookup returns CDR1 SEHNR and CDR2 FQNEAQ (reference sequence). The V and J ends lost 5 bases and 8 bases, in that order; junction bases with no gene match: 2. As DNA, the CDR3 is TGTGCCAGCAGCGCACAGGGGGAAGCTTTCTTT. As protein: CASSAQGEAFF.

The gene calls are TRBV6-5 and TRBJ2-3; a possible D gene is TRBD2 (5 bases). CDR3 length: 15 amino acids. CDR1 and CDR2 from the germline V gene are MNHEY and SVGAGI. Trimming pared 8 bases from V and 4 bases from J, leaving 19 bases between. CDR3 coding DNA: TGTGCCAGCGCGTATAGCGTCGCGCTCGCAGATACGCAGTATTTT. Translating gives CASAYSVALADTQYF.

The chain has TRBV5-1 and TRBJ2-6, with TRBD1 as a possible D gene (5 bases). The germline V and J ends were trimmed by 6 bases and 0 bases, with 10 bases remaining between them. The CDR3 covers 15 residues. The germline CDR1 and CDR2 sequences are SGHRS and YFSETQ. The CDR3 DNA reads TGCGCCAGCACCGTACAGGCCTCTGGGGCCAACGTCCTGACTTTC. It specifies CASTVQASGANVLTF. The whole variable domain, filled in from reference TRBV5-1 and TRBJ2-6, reads KAGVTQTPRYLIKTRGQQVTLSCSPISGHRSVSWYQQTPGQGLQFLFEYFSETQRNKGNFPGRFSGRQFSNSRSEMNVSTLELGDSALYLCASTVQASGANVLTFGAGSRLTVL.

V is TRBV6-5 and J is TRBJ2-1; 9 nucleotides agree with TRBD2. With V trimmed by 7 bases and J by 9 bases, 7 bases remained unmatched. Germline V lookup: CDR1 MNHEY, CDR2 SVGAGI. The CDR3 is 13 amino acids. CDR3 sequence: CASKTSSGVEQFF. CDR3 in DNA: TGTGCCAGCAAAACCTCTAGCGGGGTTGAGCAGTTCTTC.

The rearrangement uses TRBV7-8 and TRBJ2-2; the D gene is possibly TRBD1 (6 bases). The V end was cut by 4 bases, the J end by 4 bases, with 13 bases between. Germline values: CDR1 SGHVS, CDR2 FQNEAQ. The CDR3 is 15 residues long. The CDR3 is CASSWRMGATGELFF. CDR3 in DNA: TGTGCCAGCAGCTGGCGAATGGGGGCCACCGGGGAGCTGTTTTTT.

This chain links TRBV4-2 with TRBJ1-2; D is ambiguous. This CDR3 is 12 amino acids long. Trimming removed 3 bases at V and 4 bases at J, with 6 bases between. Germline values: CDR1 LGHNA, CDR2 YNFKEQ. The DNA of the CDR3 is TGTGCCAGCAGCCAGGGCCCCTATGGCTACACCTTC. This gives the protein CASSQGPYGYTF.

The V call is TRBV5-4, the J call TRBJ2-3; 13 positions agree with TRBD2. J lost 5 bases, V lost 5 bases, and 11 bases had no gene match. Germline assignment: CDR1 SGHNT and CDR2 YYREEE (reference sequence). CDR3 size: 17 residues. DNA of the CDR3: TGTGCCAGCAGACGGACTAGCGGGGGAAATTTGGTAGATACGCAGTATTTT. Its translation: CASRRTSGGNLVDTQYF.

This chain uses TRBV19 with TRBJ1-5; 7 bases align to TRBD1. The CDR3 consists of 13 residues. The germline CDR1 and CDR2 sequences are LNHDA and SQIVND (reference sequence). Losses at the gene ends were 9 bases for V and 3 bases for J; bases not matched to a gene: 5. The CDR3 is CASADRVNQPQHF. CDR3 sequence (DNA): TGTGCCAGCGCCGACAGGGTCAATCAGCCCCAGCATTTT. The variable domain in full, with the rest retrieved from reference TRBV19 and TRBJ1-5, is DGGITQSPKYLFRKEGQNVTLSCEQNLNHDAMYWYRQDPGQGLRLIYYSQIVNDFQKGDIAEGYSVSREKKESFPLTVTSAQKNPTAFYLCASADRVNQPQHFGDGTRLSIL.

This clone was seen a single time. The chain combines TRBV3-1 (or the pseudogene TRBV3-2) with TRBJ1-1; D possibly corresponds to TRBD1 (6 bases). The CDR3 extends over 14 amino acids. V lost 7 bases and J 0 bases, leaving 12 bases between the germline ends. Germline V gives CDR1 LGHDT, CDR2 YNNKEL (reference sequence). In nucleotides, the CDR3 is TGTGCCAGCACCACGCAGGGGTTGAACACTGAAGCTTTCTTT. Translated, it gives CASTTQGLNTEAFF.

The chain links TRBV5-1 to TRBJ1-1; D gene uncertain. The CDR3 sequence is 13 residues long. The germline V gene has CDR1 SGHRS and CDR2 YFSETQ. With 6 bases removed from V and 7 bases from J, the gap between germline ends came to 16 bases. CDR3 protein: CASTTDDYREAFF. CDR3 coding DNA: TGCGCCAGCACCACGGACGATTACCGTGAAGCTTTCTTT.

The chain joins TRBV6-1 to TRBJ1-1; D not certain. From germline, CDR1 is MNHNS and CDR2 SASEGT. This CDR3 is built from 14 residues. V lost 1 base and J lost 1, with 7 bases in between. The CDR3 DNA is TGTGCCAGCAGTGAAGTTAGCCAGAACACTGAAGCTTTCTTT. Encoded protein: CASSEVSQNTEAFF.

CDR3 amino acids: CASSPSGSPYNYGYTF. The CDR3 DNA sequence: TGCGCCAGCAGCCCTTCAGGGTCCCCCTATAACTATGGCTACACCTTC. This chain connects TRBV5-1 to TRBJ1-2; D is possibly TRBD1 (5 bases). This CDR3 comprises 16 residues. V dropped 4 bases and J dropped 1 base, with 17 bases sitting between them. Germline CDR1 reads SGHRS; CDR2 reads YFSETQ. The full variable domain, rest sourced from reference TRBV5-1 and TRBJ1-2, is KAGVTQTPRYLIKTRGQQVTLSCSPISGHRSVSWYQQTPGQGLQFLFEYFSETQRNKGNFPGRFSGRQFSNSRSEMNVSTLELGDSALYLCASSPSGSPYNYGYTFGSGTRLTVV.

The gene calls are TRBV18 and TRBJ1-2; 10 bases agree with TRBD1. V dropped 3 bases and J dropped 4; count of bases not matched to a gene: 8. Germline values: CDR1 KGHSH, CDR2 LQKENI. The length of the CDR3 is 16 residues. This CDR3 is CASSPGQGKEGYGYTF. CDR3 DNA: TGTGCCAGCTCACCGGGACAGGGGAAAGAGGGCTATGGCTACACCTTC.

This chain links TRBV13 with TRBJ1-3; D remains ambiguous. CDR1 PRHDT and CDR2 FYEKMQ come from the germline V gene (reference sequence). V gave up 5 bases and J gave up 4 bases, with 12 bases separating them. The CDR3 contains 14 residues. CDR3: CASSPRSSGNTIYF. Written as DNA, the CDR3 is TGTGCCAGCAGCCCCCGATCGTCGGGAAACACCATATATTTT.

The V and J genes are TRBV16 and TRBJ1-6; 7 bases align to TRBD1. The CDR3 runs to 16 residues. Germline trimming cut 1 base from V and 7 bases from J; bases unmatched to any gene: 7. CDR1 is KGHSY, CDR2 FQNENV, per germline. The CDR3 nucleotides are TGTGCCAGCAGCCAATGGGGACAGTCTGAGAATTCACCCCTCCACTTT. It encodes CASSQWGQSENSPLHF.

This clone was picked up a small number of times. The V call is TRBV5-4, the J call TRBJ2-1; D is undetermined. Trimming removed 4 bases at V and 7 bases at J, with 6 bases between. The CDR3 runs to 11 residues. In germline, CDR1 is SGHNT, CDR2 YYREEE (reference sequence). The CDR3 DNA sequence: TGTGCCAGCAGCGCTATAAATGAGCAGTTCTTC. Its protein product is CASSAINEQFF.